This T cell receptor (beta chain) was found in a study of shared clonotypes between healthy human individuals. Study context: Three plates were used per donor for CD4 naive, three for CD4 memory, two for CD8 naive and one for CD8 memory. Findings of the study overall: It was observed that 5% to 6% of naive CD4 clonotypes were shared across several donors. Genetic and exposure-history diversity was limited by the small donor number.

With regard to this clone: Its specificity is not known.

Using immunoSEQ multiplex PCR, the repertoire was profiled, and TCRdb retains in-frame clones only, with some absent. The table has some 2.3 million clones, just over 90% seen once. Germline V gene sequence: CDR1 ENHRY, CDR2 SYGVKD. The CDR3 is 15 residues long. V shed 4 bases and J 7 bases; nucleotides not matched to a gene: 9. CD4+ cells underwent separation, giving CD45RA+ naive and CD45RA-negative memory subsets. The J gene is TRBJ2-5, the V gene TRBV10-3; 10 positions agree with TRBD1. The sample comprised naive CD4+ T cells from PBMCs. Subset described: CD45RA+ positively selected. The receptor was derived from a man younger than 35 in good health. Some clones in this sample may be carry-over from other donors' samples. The DNA for the CDR3 is TGTGCCATCAGTGCAGACAGGGGGCGTACGGGGACCCAGTACTTC. This gives the protein CAISADRGRTGTQYF.